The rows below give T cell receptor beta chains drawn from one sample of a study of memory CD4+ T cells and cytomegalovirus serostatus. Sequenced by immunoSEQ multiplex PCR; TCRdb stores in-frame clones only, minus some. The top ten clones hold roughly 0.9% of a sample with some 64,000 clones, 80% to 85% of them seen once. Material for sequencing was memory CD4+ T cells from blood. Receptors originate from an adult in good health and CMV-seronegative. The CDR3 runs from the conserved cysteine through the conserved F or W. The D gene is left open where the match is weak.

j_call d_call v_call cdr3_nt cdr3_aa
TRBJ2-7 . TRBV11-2 TGTGCCAGCAGCCCACTAGCCCGTAGGGGGGGCTACGAGCAGTACTTC CASSPLARRGGYEQYF
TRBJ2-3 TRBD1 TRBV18 TGTGCCAGCTCCCTCAGACAGGGGAAGAGAGATACGCAGTATTTT CASSLRQGKRDTQYF
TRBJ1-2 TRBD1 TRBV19 TGTGCCAGTACCCCGGGGCGGGGACAGGCTAACTATGGCTACACCTTC CASTPGRGQANYGYTF
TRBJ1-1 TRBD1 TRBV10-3 TGTGCCATCAGTCCCGAACAGGGGGGGATGAACACTGAAGCTTTCTTT CAISPEQGGMNTEAFF
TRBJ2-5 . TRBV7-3 TGTGCCAGCAGCTTGAGACAGACTAAAGAGACCCAGTACTTC CASSLRQTKETQYF
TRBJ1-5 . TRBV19 TGTGCCAGTAGTGTGACAGCCAATGCGGGGGGCAATCAGCCCCAGCATTTT CASSVTANAGGNQPQHF
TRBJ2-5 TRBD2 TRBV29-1 TGCAGTTCGGGGGGGGGTCAAAAAGAGACCCAGTACTTC CSSGGGQKETQYF
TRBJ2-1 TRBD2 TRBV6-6 TGTGCCAGCAGTTGGTCTAGCGGGACCGGTGAGCAGTTCTTC CASSWSSGTGEQFF
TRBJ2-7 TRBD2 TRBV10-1 TGCGCCAGCAGGGGACGGACTAGCGGGAGGGCCTACTACGAGCAGTACTTC CASRGRTSGRAYYEQYF
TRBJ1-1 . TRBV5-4 TGTGCCAGCAGCCCCCGTTTGGAAGGGAACACTGAAGCTTTCTTT CASSPRLEGNTEAFF
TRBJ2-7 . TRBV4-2 TGTGCCAGCAGCCAAGCAGAGGGGACAAACTACGAGCAGTACTTC CASSQAEGTNYEQYF
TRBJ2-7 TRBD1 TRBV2 TGTGCCAGCAGTGGCCGGACAGGGTCCGGGGACGAGCAGTACTTC CASSGRTGSGDEQYF
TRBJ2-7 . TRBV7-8 TGTGCCAGCAGGAGGTACGACAGCTACGAGCAGTACTTC CASRRYDSYEQYF